This T cell receptor beta chain comes out of a study of glioma-infiltrating T cells. With respect to this clonotype: Its antigen is not known.

Study-wide results and limits: Above-expected tissue-blood divergence occurred in all gliomas, most in low-grade ones. Tissue and blood shared very few CDR3 sequences.

The CDR3 is 17 amino acids. In germline, CDR1 is SEHNR, CDR2 FQNEAQ (reference sequence). V shed 5 bases and J shed 2 bases, with 22 bases lying between them. The iRepertoire nested amplicon-rescue multiplex PCR amplified TCR alpha and beta CDR3s from RNA. One entry per CDR3 protein results from TCRdb running MiXCR on the multiplex PCR reads. The sample lists 300,000 to 450,000 distinct CDR3 sequences, around 38% occurring once. The sample taken for sequencing was glioma tissue, nonneoplastic brain tissue, or PBMCs (not recorded which). The TCR comes from a human donor with low-grade glioma or glioblastoma, undergoing nonglioma brain surgery, or in good health (not recorded which). The chain uses TRBV7-9 and TRBJ2-7; tentatively, D is TRBD2 (6 bases). CDR3 protein: CASSLPPGAGITYEQYF. The CDR3 nucleotides are TGTGCCAGCAGCCTGCCCCCGGGAGCGGGTATCACCTACGAGCAGTACTTC.